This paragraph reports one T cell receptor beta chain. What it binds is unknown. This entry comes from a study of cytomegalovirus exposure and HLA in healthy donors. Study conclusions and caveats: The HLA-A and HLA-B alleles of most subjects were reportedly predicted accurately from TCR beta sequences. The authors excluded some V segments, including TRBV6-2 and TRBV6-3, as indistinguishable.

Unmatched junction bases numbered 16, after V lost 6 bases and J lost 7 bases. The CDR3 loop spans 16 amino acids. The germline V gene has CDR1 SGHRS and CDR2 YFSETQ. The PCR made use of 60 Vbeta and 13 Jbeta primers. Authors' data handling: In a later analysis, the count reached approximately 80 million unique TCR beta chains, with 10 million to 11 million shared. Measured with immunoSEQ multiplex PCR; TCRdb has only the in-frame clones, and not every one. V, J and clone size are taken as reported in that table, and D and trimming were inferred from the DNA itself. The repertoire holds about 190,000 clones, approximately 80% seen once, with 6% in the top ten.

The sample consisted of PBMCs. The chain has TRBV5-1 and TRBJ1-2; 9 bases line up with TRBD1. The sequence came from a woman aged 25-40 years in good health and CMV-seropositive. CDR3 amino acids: CASITPGDRDAPGYTF. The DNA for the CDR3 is TGCGCCAGCATCACTCCGGGGGACAGGGATGCTCCTGGCTACACCTTC.